The sequence of this T cell receptor (beta chain) was determined in a study of T cell responses to AZD1222 COVID-19 vaccine. Study-level findings and limits: It should be noted that donors were predominantly white British and more often female, and clonal diversity was possibly underestimated. Spike-specific TCR breadth and depth both grew after two AZD1222 doses. Baseline antibody screening turned up just six seropositive AZD1222 recipients. Repertoire sampling occurred only after the peak T cell response.

Sequencing used immunoSEQ multiplex PCR; TCRdb keeps in-frame clones, though not all of them. This table has about 150,000 clones, approximately 91% appearing once. Worth noting for this clone: No antigen is known for it.

The CDR3 runs 14 residues. V lost 7 bases and J 3 bases, leaving 13 bases between the germline ends. The V gene's germline CDR1 is MNHNY and CDR2 SVGAGI (reference sequence). This TCR came from an adult who received the AZD1222 COVID-19 vaccine. The genes are TRBV6-6 and TRBJ1-3, with a possible D match to TRBD1 (5 bases). The sample was peripheral blood, taken 28 days after the second AZD1222 dose. CDR3 sequence reads: CASNQGEFGNTIYF. CDR3 bases: TGTGCCAGCAACCAAGGGGAGTTTGGAAACACCATATATTTT.